These T cell receptor beta chains were read from a single sample in a study of blood T cell repertoires in COVID-19. The assay was immunoSEQ multiplex PCR, and TCRdb's table has in-frame clones only and misses some. The sample records tens of thousands of clones, roughly 89% being singletons. Specimen: peripheral blood. The receptors were gathered from a human donor in a cohort sampled during active COVID-19. Each CDR3 is given with its conserved first and last residue. Each record gives: V gene, D gene, J gene, clone size, CDR3 DNA, CDR3 protein. The D gene is left open where the match is weak. The size field is filled for only some rows; it gives once, few, many or a size class.

V: TRBV19; D: NA; J: TRBJ1-3; size: NA; DNA: TGTGCCAGTAGCCCGGACACTGGAAACACCATATATTTT; CDR3: CASSPDTGNTIYF
V: TRBV10-3; D: NA; J: TRBJ1-2; size: NA; DNA: TGTGCCATCAGTGAGTCGCAGGTTAACTATGGCTACACCTTC; CDR3: CAISESQVNYGYTF
V: TRBV7-8; D: NA; J: TRBJ1-5; size: NA; DNA: TGTGCCAGCAGCCCCGCAGAAAAAAATCAGCCCCAGCATTTT; CDR3: CASSPAEKNQPQHF
V: TRBV6-6; D: NA; J: TRBJ1-1; size: few; DNA: TGTGCCAGCAGTTACGTCGCGGGGAACACTGAAGCTTTCTTT; CDR3: CASSYVAGNTEAFF
V: TRBV2; D: NA; J: TRBJ1-1; size: NA; DNA: TGTGCCAGCAGTGCGAGGGCCCTCAACACTGAAGCTTTCTTT; CDR3: CASSARALNTEAFF
V: TRBV18; D: NA; J: TRBJ2-6; size: NA; DNA: TGTGCCAGCTCACCAGGGGCCGGGGCCAACGTCCTGACTTTC; CDR3: CASSPGAGANVLTF
V: TRBV19; D: NA; J: TRBJ2-7; size: NA; DNA: TGTGCCAGTAGTATATTGGGGGGAAACTCCTACGAGCAGTACTTC; CDR3: CASSILGGNSYEQYF
V: TRBV10-1; D: NA; J: TRBJ1-5; size: few; DNA: TGCGCCAGGGCCAGGGGATGGGGTCAGCCCCAGCATTTT; CDR3: CARARGWGQPQHF
V: TRBV5-1; D: NA; J: TRBJ1-2; size: NA; DNA: TGCGCCAGCAGTCAAAGAATGAACCAGGGGAACTATGGCTACACCTTC; CDR3: CASSQRMNQGNYGYTF
V: TRBV3-1/TRBV3-2; D: NA; J: TRBJ1-2; size: NA; DNA: TGTGCCAGCAGCCAAGATCACGGCGCCAGGCAATATGGCTACACCTTC; CDR3: CASSQDHGARQYGYTF
V: TRBV29-1; D: TRBD2; J: TRBJ2-2; size: once; DNA: TGCAGCGGTGGGGAGGGAAACACCGGGGAGCTGTTTTTT; CDR3: CSGGEGNTGELFF
V: TRBV27; D: TRBD1; J: TRBJ2-6; size: NA; DNA: TGTGCCAGCAGTTCTAAATCCCCTAACCAGGGGGTAGGGGGGGCCAACGTCCTGACTTTC; CDR3: CASSSKSPNQGVGGANVLTF
V: TRBV6-4; D: TRBD2; J: TRBJ2-6; size: NA; DNA: TGTGCCAGCAGCCGCGGACTAGCGGGGGCCAACTATGGAGCCAACGTCCTGACTTTC; CDR3: CASSRGLAGANYGANVLTF
V: TRBV18; D: NA; J: TRBJ1-2; size: NA; DNA: TGTGCCAGCTCATCCAGGGGAGGCTACACCTTC; CDR3: CASSSRGGYTF
V: TRBV7-8; D: NA; J: TRBJ1-3; size: NA; DNA: TGTGCCAGCAGCTCCGACACCAACTCTGGAAACACCATATATTTT; CDR3: CASSSDTNSGNTIYF
V: TRBV14; D: TRBD2; J: TRBJ2-3; size: NA; DNA: TGTGCCAGCAGCCAGCGGGGGGCCGTCACAGATACGCAGTATTTT; CDR3: CASSQRGAVTDTQYF
V: TRBV27; D: NA; J: TRBJ2-7; size: NA; DNA: TGTGCCAGCAAGGGGTTCCCCTACGAGCAGTACTTC; CDR3: CASKGFPYEQYF
V: TRBV10-3; D: TRBD2; J: TRBJ2-7; size: NA; DNA: TGTGCCATCGGCGGAAGCGGGGGGGCCGAAAGTTACGAGCAGTACTTC; CDR3: CAIGGSGGAESYEQYF
V: TRBV2; D: NA; J: TRBJ1-1; size: NA; DNA: TGTGCCAGCAGTTCGCCGACAGAAAGGAACACTGAAGCTTTCTTT; CDR3: CASSSPTERNTEAFF
V: TRBV6-5; D: TRBD1; J: TRBJ1-5; size: NA; DNA: TGTGCCAGCAGTCGAGGGGGCATGGGCAATCAGCCCCAGCATTTT; CDR3: CASSRGGMGNQPQHF
V: TRBV5-6; D: NA; J: TRBJ1-2; size: NA; DNA: TGTGCCAGCAGCTTGGCCCCCGGGACTCAAGCCTATGGCTACACCTTC; CDR3: CASSLAPGTQAYGYTF
V: TRBV9; D: TRBD1; J: TRBJ1-1; size: NA; DNA: TGTGCCAGCAGCGCAGGGGGGATGAACACTGAAGCTTTCTTT; CDR3: CASSAGGMNTEAFF
V: TRBV19; D: TRBD1; J: TRBJ1-2; size: NA; DNA: TGTGCCAGTAGGATCTCCGGGACAGGGGCCGGCTACACCTTC; CDR3: CASRISGTGAGYTF
V: TRBV14; D: TRBD1; J: TRBJ2-7; size: NA; DNA: TGTGCCAGCAGCCAAGCCGGGACAGGGGCCTACGAGCAGTACTTC; CDR3: CASSQAGTGAYEQYF
V: TRBV6-1; D: NA; J: TRBJ1-1; size: NA; DNA: TGTGCCAGCAGTGAAAGTAGAAAGTACACTAGGTTCTTT; CDR3: CASSESRKYTRFF
V: TRBV7-9; D: NA; J: TRBJ1-1; size: NA; DNA: TGTGCCAGCAGCTTAGCGTTAACGAGAAACACTGAAGCTTTCTTT; CDR3: CASSLALTRNTEAFF
V: TRBV18; D: TRBD1; J: TRBJ1-1; size: NA; DNA: TGTGCCAGCTCAACTGGGACAGACACTGAAGCTTTCTTT; CDR3: CASSTGTDTEAFF
V: TRBV2; D: TRBD1; J: TRBJ1-1; size: NA; DNA: TGTGCCAGCAGAGATCGGGACAGGGGTTTGGGACATACTGAAGCTTTCTTT; CDR3: CASRDRDRGLGHTEAFF
V: TRBV6-1; D: NA; J: TRBJ1-5; size: NA; DNA: TGTGCCAGCAGTGAACGGTCTGATCAGCCCCAGCATTTT; CDR3: CASSERSDQPQHF
V: TRBV11-2; D: TRBD1; J: TRBJ1-2; size: NA; DNA: TGTGCCAGCAGCTTAGAGCGTGAGGGACAGGTGCCTAACTATGGCTACACCTTC; CDR3: CASSLEREGQVPNYGYTF
V: TRBV11-2; D: NA; J: TRBJ1-1; size: NA; DNA: TGTGCCAGCAGCGCCAACCGATGGGGGCGCGATGTCACTGAAGCTTTCTTT; CDR3: CASSANRWGRDVTEAFF
V: TRBV19; D: TRBD1; J: TRBJ1-1; size: once; DNA: TGTGCCAGTAAAGACCTTTCCAGGGGGGTGATGAACACTGAAGCTTTCTTT; CDR3: CASKDLSRGVMNTEAFF
V: TRBV3-1/TRBV3-2; D: TRBD1; J: TRBJ1-1; size: NA; DNA: TGTGCCAGCAGCCAAGTGGGGGACAGGGAGAACACTGAAGCTTTCTTT; CDR3: CASSQVGDRENTEAFF
V: TRBV6-6; D: TRBD1; J: TRBJ1-3; size: NA; DNA: TGTGCCAGCAGTTACCCACAGGGGGCTGTAGGAAACACCATATATTTT; CDR3: CASSYPQGAVGNTIYF
V: TRBV4-1; D: TRBD1; J: TRBJ1-6; size: NA; DNA: TGCGCCAGCAGCCAAGTGACAGGGCCGGGTTCACCCCTCCACTTT; CDR3: CASSQVTGPGSPLHF
V: TRBV7-2; D: NA; J: TRBJ2-7; size: NA; DNA: TGTGCCAGCAGCAACCACAGAGAGCAGTACTTC; CDR3: CASSNHREQYF
V: TRBV5-6; D: NA; J: TRBJ1-2; size: NA; DNA: TGTGCCAGCAGCTTGGCAACAGGTCGTCGCGGCTACACCTTC; CDR3: CASSLATGRRGYTF
V: TRBV6-6; D: NA; J: TRBJ2-4; size: NA; DNA: TGTGCCAGCAGCTCTAAAATTTACAGGGCCGGGGTTGCCAAAAACATTCAGTACTTC; CDR3: CASSSKIYRAGVAKNIQYF
V: TRBV18; D: NA; J: TRBJ1-2; size: NA; DNA: TGTGCCAGCTCACTCCAGGACAGTCGGGCCTATGGCTACACCTTC; CDR3: CASSLQDSRAYGYTF
V: TRBV11-2; D: NA; J: TRBJ1-1; size: NA; DNA: TGTGCCAGCAGCCCTCTCATACAGACAGGCTATAACACTGAAGCTTTCTTT; CDR3: CASSPLIQTGYNTEAFF
V: TRBV29-1; D: TRBD1; J: TRBJ1-2; size: once; DNA: TGCAGCGTCTCCGGGACAGGGACATATGGCTACACCTTC; CDR3: CSVSGTGTYGYTF
V: TRBV10-3; D: TRBD1; J: TRBJ2-2; size: NA; DNA: TGTGCCACCCAGACAGGGGGCACCGGGGAGCTGTTTTTT; CDR3: CATQTGGTGELFF
V: TRBV18; D: NA; J: TRBJ1-1; size: NA; DNA: TGTGCCAGCTCACCTATCCGGGGAATTAACACTGAAGCTTTCTTT; CDR3: CASSPIRGINTEAFF
V: TRBV6-5; D: NA; J: TRBJ1-5; size: NA; DNA: TGTGCCAGCAATCGGTGGCCGGGTAGCAATCAGCCCCAGCATTTT; CDR3: CASNRWPGSNQPQHF
V: TRBV6-5; D: TRBD1; J: TRBJ1-5; size: NA; DNA: TGTGCCAGCAGGTCGACAGGGGGCAATCAGCCCCAGCATTTT; CDR3: CASRSTGGNQPQHF
V: TRBV27; D: NA; J: TRBJ2-7; size: NA; DNA: TGTGCCAGCAGTTTATCAGGGGAAGGGCCCTACGAGCAGTACTTC; CDR3: CASSLSGEGPYEQYF
V: TRBV5-1; D: TRBD1; J: TRBJ2-7; size: NA; DNA: TGCGCCAGCAGCCGGGGACAGGGCTACGAGCAGTACTTC; CDR3: CASSRGQGYEQYF
V: TRBV6-5; D: NA; J: TRBJ1-1; size: once; DNA: TGTGCCAGCAGTTTCAGGGAGGGGGGCACTGAAGCTTTCTTT; CDR3: CASSFREGGTEAFF
V: TRBV7-9; D: NA; J: TRBJ1-4; size: NA; DNA: TGTGCCAGCAGCTTAGCTCTGAGGGATAATGAAAAACTGTTTTTT; CDR3: CASSLALRDNEKLFF
V: TRBV9; D: NA; J: TRBJ1-1; size: NA; DNA: TGTGCCAGCAGCGTAGTCGACACCAACACTGAAGCTTTCTTT; CDR3: CASSVVDTNTEAFF
V: TRBV18; D: NA; J: TRBJ2-1; size: NA; DNA: TGTGCCAGCTCACCAACGGCAGGTCAGAACAATGAGCAGTTCTTC; CDR3: CASSPTAGQNNEQFF
V: TRBV6-1; D: NA; J: TRBJ1-2; size: NA; DNA: TGTGCCAGCAGTGAACTTTGGGGGGGGGACTATGGCTACACCTTC; CDR3: CASSELWGGDYGYTF
V: TRBV6-1; D: NA; J: TRBJ2-6; size: NA; DNA: TGTGCCAGCAGTGAAGCTGGAGGGACTGGGGCCAACGTCCTGACTTTC; CDR3: CASSEAGGTGANVLTF
V: TRBV19; D: NA; J: TRBJ1-3; size: NA; DNA: TGTGCCGTCAGGGCCAGCTACTCTGGAAACACCATATATTTT; CDR3: CAVRASYSGNTIYF
V: TRBV5-1; D: NA; J: TRBJ1-2; size: NA; DNA: TGCGCCAGCAGCGACGACCCTCAGGGGAATGGCGGCTACACCTTC; CDR3: CASSDDPQGNGGYTF
V: TRBV9; D: NA; J: TRBJ1-5; size: NA; DNA: TGTGCCAGCAGCGTAGATCCAGGGAACAATCAGCCCCAGCATTTT; CDR3: CASSVDPGNNQPQHF
V: TRBV6-6; D: NA; J: TRBJ2-7; size: NA; DNA: TGTGCCATTTCGACAGGCTACGAGCAGTACTTC; CDR3: CAISTGYEQYF
V: TRBV2; D: NA; J: TRBJ2-3; size: NA; DNA: TGTGCCAGTGGAAGACAGACTAGCACAGATACGCAGTATTTT; CDR3: CASGRQTSTDTQYF
V: TRBV2; D: NA; J: TRBJ1-2; size: NA; DNA: TGTGCCAGCAGTGAACAGGGACTCTATGGCTACACCTTC; CDR3: CASSEQGLYGYTF
V: TRBV4-1; D: NA; J: TRBJ2-7; size: NA; DNA: TGCGCCAGCAGCCAAGACTACAGATATCGGCTCACTAGCTTCTACGAGCAGTACTTC; CDR3: CASSQDYRYRLTSFYEQYF